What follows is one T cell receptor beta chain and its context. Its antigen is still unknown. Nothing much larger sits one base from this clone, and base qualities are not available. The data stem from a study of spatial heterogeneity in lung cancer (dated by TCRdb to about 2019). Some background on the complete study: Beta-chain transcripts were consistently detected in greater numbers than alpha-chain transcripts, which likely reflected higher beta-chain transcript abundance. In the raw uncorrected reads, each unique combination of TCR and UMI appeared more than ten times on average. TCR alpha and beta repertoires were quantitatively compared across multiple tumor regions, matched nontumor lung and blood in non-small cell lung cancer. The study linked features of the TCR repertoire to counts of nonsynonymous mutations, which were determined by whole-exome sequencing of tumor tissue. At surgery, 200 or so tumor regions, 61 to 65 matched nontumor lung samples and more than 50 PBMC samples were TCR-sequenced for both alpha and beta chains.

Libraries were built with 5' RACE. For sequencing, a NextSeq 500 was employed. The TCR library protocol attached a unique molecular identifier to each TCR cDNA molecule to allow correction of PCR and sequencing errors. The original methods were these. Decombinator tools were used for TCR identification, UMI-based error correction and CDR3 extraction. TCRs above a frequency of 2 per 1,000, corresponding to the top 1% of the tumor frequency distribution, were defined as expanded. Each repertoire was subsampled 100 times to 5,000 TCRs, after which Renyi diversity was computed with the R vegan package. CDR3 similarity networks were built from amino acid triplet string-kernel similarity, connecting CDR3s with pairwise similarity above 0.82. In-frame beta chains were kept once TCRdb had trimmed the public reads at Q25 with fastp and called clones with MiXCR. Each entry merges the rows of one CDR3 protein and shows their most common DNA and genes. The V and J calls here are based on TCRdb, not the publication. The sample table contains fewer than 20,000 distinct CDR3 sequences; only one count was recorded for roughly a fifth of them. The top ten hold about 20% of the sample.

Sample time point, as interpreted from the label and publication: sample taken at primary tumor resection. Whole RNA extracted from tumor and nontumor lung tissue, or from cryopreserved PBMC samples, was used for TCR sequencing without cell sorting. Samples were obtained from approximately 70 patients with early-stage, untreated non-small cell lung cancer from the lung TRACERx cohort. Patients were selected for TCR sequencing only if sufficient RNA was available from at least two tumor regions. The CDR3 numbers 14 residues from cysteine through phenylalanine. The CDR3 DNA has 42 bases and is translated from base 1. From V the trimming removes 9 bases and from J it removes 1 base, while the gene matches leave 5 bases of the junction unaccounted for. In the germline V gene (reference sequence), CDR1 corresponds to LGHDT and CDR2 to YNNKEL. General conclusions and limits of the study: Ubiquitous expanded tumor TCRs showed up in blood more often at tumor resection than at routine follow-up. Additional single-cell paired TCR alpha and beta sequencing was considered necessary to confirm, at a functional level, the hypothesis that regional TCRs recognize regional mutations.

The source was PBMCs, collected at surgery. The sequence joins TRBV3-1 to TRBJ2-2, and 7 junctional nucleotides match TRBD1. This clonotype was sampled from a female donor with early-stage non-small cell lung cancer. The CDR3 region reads CASDQGVNTGELFF. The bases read TGTGCCAGTGACCAGGGGGTGAACACCGGGGAGCTGTTTTTT.